These 5 T cell receptor beta chains originate from one sample sequenced in a study of cytomegalovirus exposure and HLA in healthy donors. TCRdb keeps only in-frame clones here, not all; method: immunoSEQ multiplex PCR. The table shows about 170,000 clones, with just under 90% occurring only once. Material: PBMCs. The receptors stem from a young woman in good health and CMV-seropositive.

The chain joins TRBV5-1 to TRBJ2-3, with 10 bases aligning to TRBD2. Trimming cost V 7 bases and J 1 base; bases outside gene matches: 3. CDR1 and CDR2 from the germline V gene are SGHRS and YFSETQ. The CDR3 length is 14 residues. CDR3 sequence (DNA): TGCGCCAGCCTAGCGGGAGCCGGCACAGATACGCAGTATTTT. As protein: CASLAGAGTDTQYF.

The chain recombines TRBV4-2 with TRBJ2-5; a weak D match, TRBD2 (5 bases). V lost 0 bases, J lost 2 bases, and 16 bases lay in between. The CDR3 covers 17 residues. Germline V CDR1 and CDR2: LGHNA, YNFKEQ. The CDR3 spells CASSQESILSGQETQYF. The CDR3 nucleotides read TGTGCCAGCAGCCAAGAGAGTATCTTGAGCGGACAAGAGACCCAGTACTTC.

The chain has TRBV11-2 and TRBJ2-7; 7 positions match TRBD1. Per germline, CDR1 SGHAT and CDR2 FQNNGV. The CDR3 runs 13 residues. V gave up 5 bases and J gave up 1 base; unmatched junction bases: 2. CDR3 sequence: CASSPDRSYEQYF. The CDR3 DNA follows: TGTGCCAGCAGCCCGGACAGGTCCTACGAGCAGTACTTC.

V usage is TRBV5-5 and J usage is TRBJ1-3; D is uncertain. CDR1 is SGHKS, CDR2 YYEKEE, per germline (reference sequence). CDR3 length equals 13 residues. Trimming shortened V by 0 bases and J by 7 bases, and 8 bases separated the two germline ends. The CDR3, as DNA: TGTGCCAGCAGCTTGGCAAAGGAGAACACCATATATTTT. This gives the protein CASSLAKENTIYF.

V and J are TRBV28 and TRBJ2-6, with TRBD2 identical over 10 bases. Germline V gives CDR1 MDHEN, CDR2 SYDVKM. Trimming removed 5 bases from V and 0 bases from J; junction bases left unmatched: 10. This CDR3 has 19 amino acids. The CDR3 region has the DNA TGTGCCAGCAGTGGATTTAGCGGGAGGTTTAGCTCTGGGGCCAACGTCCTGACTTTC. Residues: CASSGFSGRFSSGANVLTF. The whole variable domain, filled in from reference TRBV28 and TRBJ2-6, reads DVKVTQSSRYLVKRTGEKVFLECVQDMDHENMFWYRQDPGLGLRLIYFSYDVKMKEKGDIPEGYSVSREKKERFSLILESASTNQTSMYLCASSGFSGRFSSGANVLTFGAGSRLTVL.